Below are 17 T cell receptor beta chains sequenced from a single sample in a study of T cells after yellow fever vaccination. TCRdb analysed the 5' RACE reads with MiXCR anew, one entry per CDR3 protein. The sample contains more than 35,000 distinct CDR3 sequences, under 8% of which appear only once. This sample comprised CD8+ T cells not binding an NS4B(214-222) dextramer, sorted from PBMCs, obtained 45 days after the yellow fever booster vaccination. The receptors here all came from a man aged 30-40 years who received the YFV17D yellow fever vaccine.

This clonotype occurred many times. This chain links TRBV19 with TRBJ2-1; 9 nucleotides agree with TRBD2. The CDR3 runs 19 residues. V was pared by 6 bases and J by 3 bases, with 18 bases of the junction left unmatched. The germline CDR1 and CDR2 sequences are LNHDA and SQIVND (reference sequence). CDR3 sequence: CASSLGLFLTTSGYNEQFF. CDR3 sequence (DNA): TGTGCCAGTAGCCTTGGCCTTTTCCTCACGACTAGCGGCTACAATGAGCAGTTCTTC.

V is TRBV5-4 and J is TRBJ2-5, with 7 bases fitting TRBD2. Trimming took 4 bases from V and 5 from J; bases not matched to a gene: 2. The germline V gene has CDR1 SGHNT and CDR2 YYREEE (reference sequence). There are 12 residues in the CDR3. CDR3 DNA sequence: TGTGCCAGCAGCCACGGGGGGGAGACCCAGTACTTC. Its translation is CASSHGGETQYF. Full variable domain (remainder filled in from reference TRBV5-4 and TRBJ2-5): ETGVTQSPTHLIKTRGQQVTLRCSSQSGHNTVSWYQQALGQGPQFIFQYYREEENGRGNFPPRFSGLQFPNYSSELNVNALELDDSALYLCASSHGGETQYFGPGTRLLVL.

Sample share makes this clonotype medium-sized. This chain uses TRBV3-1 with TRBJ2-6; D gene uncertain. The V end lost 3 bases, the J end lost 3 bases, and 9 bases lay between the germline ends. Germline V gene data show CDR1 as LGHDT and CDR2 as YNNKEL (reference sequence). CDR3 length: 15 residues. The CDR3 loop is CASSHGVGGANVLTF. The DNA of the CDR3 is TGTGCCAGCAGCCATGGCGTTGGTGGGGCCAACGTCCTGACTTTC.

The table lists this clonotype with many counts. This rearrangement joins TRBV27 to TRBJ2-7; no firm D call. The V gene's germline CDR1 is MNHEY and CDR2 SMNVEV (reference sequence). This CDR3 region has 13 residues. Trimming took 7 bases from V and 0 from J, leaving 10 bases between them. This chain's CDR3 is CASMGANSYEQYF. The CDR3 DNA is TGTGCCAGCATGGGCGCGAACTCCTACGAGCAGTACTTC.

This clonotype has more than one count but fewer than ten. The gene calls are TRBV5-4 and TRBJ2-3, with 7 bases lining up with TRBD1. The length of the CDR3 is 13 residues. Trimming removed 7 bases from V and 2 bases from J; junction bases left unmatched: 4. Germline V gene sequence: CDR1 SGHNT, CDR2 YYREEE (reference sequence). Here the CDR3 reads CASAGTDTDTQYF. CDR3 DNA: TGTGCCAGCGCCGGGACAGACACAGATACGCAGTATTTT.

V usage is TRBV6-6 and J usage is TRBJ1-4; D not resolved. Germline V gene lookup returns CDR1 MNHNY and CDR2 SVGAGI (reference sequence). The CDR3 runs to 12 residues. V gave up 8 bases and J gave up 7 bases, with 11 bases separating them. The CDR3 nucleotides are TGTGCCAGCGTAACGGATGGTGAAAAACTGTTTTTT. The encoded protein is CASVTDGEKLFF.

This clonotype occurred many times. The genes are TRBV4-2 and TRBJ2-7, with 8 bases aligning to TRBD2. This CDR3 contains 14 residues. CDR1 is LGHNA and CDR2 is YNFKEQ in the germline V gene. Trimming took 3 bases from V and 3 from J; bases not matched to a gene: 4. CDR3 DNA sequence: TGTGCCAGCAGCCAGGGGGGACTAGACTACGAGCAGTACTTC. It specifies CASSQGGLDYEQYF.

Comments on this clonotype: This could be a read error, since a much larger clone is one nucleotide away. CDR3 protein: CASSPGQGTGELFF. The DNA for the CDR3 is TGTGCCAGCAGCCCCGGACAGGGTACCGGGGAGCTGTTTTTT. The chain employs TRBV11-2 and TRBJ2-2; 8 nucleotides agree with TRBD1. Germline assignment: CDR1 SGHAT and CDR2 FQNNGV. The junction had 4 bases not matched to a gene; V was cut back by 5 bases and J by 5 bases. The CDR3 is 14 amino acids.

This clonotype was found a few times. The chain couples TRBV23-1 to TRBJ2-1, with 13 bases fitting TRBD2. TRBV23-1 is an open reading frame whose function is uncertain. Losses at the gene ends were 4 bases for V and 5 bases for J; bases not matched to a gene: 11. CDR3 length: 18 amino acids. The CDR3 DNA is TGCGCCAGCAGTCCTCCTGCGTCCGGGACTAGCGGGAACAATGAGCAGTTCTTC. Translation: CASSPPASGTSGNNEQFF.

This clonotype was observed many times. This sequence joins TRBV29-1 and TRBJ2-3; tentative D call: TRBD1 (5 bases). The V gene lost 6 bases and the J gene lost 0 bases, with 22 bases spanning the gap. This CDR3 has 17 residues. The V gene's germline CDR1 is SQVTM and CDR2 ANQGSEA. CDR3 protein: CSVILGLELISTDTQYF. CDR3 DNA: TGCAGCGTCATACTGGGGCTAGAGCTAATTAGCACAGATACGCAGTATTTT.

Ten or more counts support this clonotype. V and J are TRBV4-3 and TRBJ2-1, with 12 bases matching TRBD2. Unmatched junction bases numbered 9, after V lost 6 bases and J lost 9 bases. CDR1 and CDR2 (germline): LGHNA, YSLEER. This CDR3 region has 15 residues. The CDR3 protein is CASSPLAGGPGEQFF. For the CDR3, the DNA is TGCGCCAGCAGTCCCCTAGCGGGAGGGCCGGGTGAGCAGTTCTTC.

This clonotype was detected ten times or more. This rearrangement joins TRBV29-1 to TRBJ2-2; D unresolved. CDR1 and CDR2 from the germline V gene are SQVTM and ANQGSEA. Trimming took 2 bases from V and 5 from J, leaving 6 bases between them. The CDR3 has 12 residues. CDR3: CSVEPLTGELFF. DNA for the CDR3: TGCAGCGTTGAACCCTTGACCGGGGAGCTGTTTTTT.

In its sample, this clonotype was seen many times. The chain links TRBV7-2 to TRBJ2-7, with 8 bases matching TRBD1. In germline, CDR1 is SGHTA, CDR2 FQGNSA. This CDR3 is 13 amino acids long. The ends lost 5 bases at V and 6 bases at J; junction bases unmatched: 6. CDR3 nucleotides: TGTGCCAGCAGCCCATCCGGGACAGGCGAGCAGTACTTC. This gives the protein CASSPSGTGEQYF.

This clonotype showed up many times. The rearrangement links TRBV25-1 to TRBJ1-4; D gene uncertain. The CDR3 runs 14 residues. Germline CDR1 MGHDK, CDR2 SYGVNS. V gave up 5 bases and J gave up 0 bases, with 7 bases separating them. CDR3 in DNA: TGTGCCAGCAGTCCCCGGGCAACTAATGAAAAACTGTTTTTT. This translates into CASSPRATNEKLFF.

Many counts were recorded for this clonotype. CDR3 protein: CASTRSGVVANVLTF. Here the CDR3 DNA reads TGTGCCAGCACCCGTAGCGGGGTCGTGGCCAACGTCCTGACTTTC. This chain joins TRBV28 and TRBJ2-6, with TRBD2 matching 8 bases. The CDR3 is 15 amino acids. CDR1 and CDR2 from the germline V gene are MDHEN and SYDVKM. J lost 6 bases, V lost 7 bases, and 8 bases had no gene match.

This clonotype was observed at least ten times. In DNA, the CDR3 is TGTGCCACCAGCCTCCAGGGAAACTATGGCTACACCTTC. Residues: CATSLQGNYGYTF. V is TRBV15 and J is TRBJ1-2; TRBD1 might be the D (5 bases). This CDR3 spans 13 amino acids. The germline gives CDR1 LNHNV, CDR2 YYDKDF (reference sequence). V was shortened by 5 bases and J by 2 bases, with 9 bases between the two germline ends.

At least ten counts were recorded for this clonotype. The chain is built from TRBV7-3 and TRBJ2-1; no definite D call. The CDR3 is 15 amino acids. The V end lost 6 bases, the J end lost 6 bases, and 18 bases lay between the germline ends. Germline V gene sequence: CDR1 SGHTA, CDR2 FQGTGA. The CDR3 sequence is CASRLHYGEVNEQFF. CDR3 coding DNA: TGTGCCAGCAGGTTACACTATGGGGAAGTCAATGAGCAGTTCTTC.